The 26 T cell receptor beta chains below all came from one sample that was sequenced in a study of human T cells and chemical hapten exposure. TCRdb reprocessed the RACE reads with MiXCR, giving one entry per CDR3 protein. The profile shows 95,000 to 100,000 distinct CDR3 sequences, 10% to 11% of them singletons. The time point was: pre-sensitization, week 0. Regarding treatment: therapeutic diphenylcyclopropenone sensitization with weekly scalp DPC. The sequences come from whole blood, collected in connection with sensitization to the hapten diphenylcyclopropenone (DPC). The receptors shown here come from a woman aged 55-70 years with alopecia areata. Some clones in this sample may be carry-over from other donors' samples.

This chain connects TRBV27 to TRBJ2-5; D not certain. The CDR3 sequence is 12 residues long. Germline V gives CDR1 MNHEY, CDR2 SMNVEV (reference sequence). V was clipped by 6 bases and J by 5 bases, with 10 bases between them. CDR3 in amino acids: CASRTDGETQYF. CDR3 in DNA: TGTGCCAGCAGGACGGACGGGGAGACCCAGTACTTC.

The sample holds many counts of this clonotype. The CDR3 DNA follows: TGTGCCAGCAGCAAAGACAGGGGGCGAGAGACCCAGTACTTC. Translation: CASSKDRGRETQYF. The chain links TRBV11-2 to TRBJ2-5; 10 bases fit TRBD1. J gave up 4 bases and V 5 bases, and 4 bases lay outside the gene matches. The CDR3 totals 14 residues. Germline values: CDR1 SGHAT, CDR2 FQNNGV.

This clonotype came up a few times. The V and J genes are TRBV6-5 and TRBJ1-2; 7 bases map to TRBD1. The V gene's germline CDR1 is MNHEY and CDR2 SVGAGI. V lost 1 base and J lost 8; bases outside the gene matches: 13. This CDR3 has 16 residues. This CDR3 reads CASSYLTIEQGTGYTF. The CDR3 coding sequence is TGTGCCAGCAGTTACTTAACTATTGAACAGGGGACGGGCTACACCTTC.

This clonotype was seen repeatedly, ten times or more. This chain connects TRBV10-3 to TRBJ1-2; 7 bases fit TRBD1. Germline CDR1 and CDR2: ENHRY and SYGVKD. The junction had 9 bases not matched to a gene; V was cut back by 7 bases and J by 7 bases. The CDR3 totals 13 residues. The chain's CDR3 is CAITRQGGSGYTF. Here the CDR3 DNA reads TGTGCCATCACCAGACAGGGAGGCTCTGGCTACACCTTC.

V is TRBV3-2 and J is TRBJ2-1. TRBV3-2 is termed a pseudogene. The CDR3 is 15 residues long. In DNA form, the CDR3 reads TGTGCCAGCAGCCAATGGGGGACCTCCTACAATGAGCAGTTCTTC. Its protein product is CASSQWGTSYNEQFF.

In DNA form, the CDR3 reads TGTGCCAGCAGCATCCTCTGGGGGTTCGGGACCCAGTACTTC. This codes for CASSILWGFGTQYF. The chain has TRBV5-5 and TRBJ2-5; D may be TRBD1 or TRBD2 (5 bases each). The CDR3 has 14 amino acids. Trimming left V 4 bases short and J 7 bases short, with 17 bases between. Germline V gives CDR1 SGHKS, CDR2 YYEKEE (reference sequence).

This clonotype has a single count. Just one base apart from a much larger clone, this may be a read error. The gene calls are TRBV30 and TRBJ1-1; 7 bases map to TRBD1. CDR1 is GTSNPN, CDR2 SVGIG, per germline (reference sequence). This CDR3 is built from 14 residues. Germline trimming cut 1 base from V and 5 bases from J; bases unmatched to any gene: 7. CDR3 sequence reads: CAWSGKGGATEAFF. The CDR3 DNA is TGTGCCTGGAGTGGCAAAGGGGGCGCGACTGAAGCTTTCTTT.

This chain uses TRBV5-5 with TRBJ2-7; D is ambiguous. The CDR3 has 11 residues. Germline CDR1 and CDR2: SGHKS and YYEKEE (reference sequence). V was clipped by 3 bases and J by 2 bases, with 3 bases between them. CDR3 DNA: TGTGCCAGCAGCTCTCCCTACGAGCAGTACTTC. The encoded protein is CASSSPYEQYF.

This clonotype was counted ten times or more. The chain is built from TRBV29-1 and TRBJ2-2, with D perhaps matching TRBD1 (5 bases). The CDR3 runs to 14 residues. Germline V lookup: CDR1 SQVTM, CDR2 ANQGSEA. The CDR3 nucleotides read TGCAGAAGTGGGGCCGGCCCGAACACCGGGGAGCTGTTTTTT. It translates to CRSGAGPNTGELFF.

The V and J genes are TRBV7-6 and TRBJ2-7, with 7 nucleotides matching TRBD1. The germline V gene has CDR1 SGHVS and CDR2 FNYEAQ. The CDR3 has 17 residues. V lost 3 bases and J lost 1; bases outside the gene matches: 12. The CDR3 is CASSLVPRQGTSYEQYF. CDR3 DNA sequence: TGTGCCAGCAGCTTGGTGCCTAGACAGGGAACATCCTACGAGCAGTACTTC. Full variable domain (missing parts from reference TRBV7-6 and TRBJ2-7): GAGVSQSPRYKVTKRGQDVALRCDPISGHVSLYWYRQALGQGPEFLTYFNYEAQQDKSGLPNDRFSAERPEGSISTLTIQRTEQRDSAMYRCASSLVPRQGTSYEQYFGPGTRLTVT.

This clonotype was recorded many times. This sequence joins TRBV20-1 and TRBJ2-2; D might be TRBD1 or TRBD2, each matching 6 bases. Per germline, CDR1 DFQATT and CDR2 SNEGSKA (reference sequence). V lost 0 bases and J lost 7, with 15 bases in between. This CDR3 has 15 residues. The DNA of the CDR3 is TGCAGTGCTAGAGATCTAACGGGGGCGATCGGGGAGCTGTTTTTT. Translation: CSARDLTGAIGELFF.

V gene TRBV20-1 combines with J gene TRBJ1-1; D remains unclear. CDR3 size: 14 residues. Trimming removed 5 bases at V and 1 base at J, with 14 bases between. Germline V lookup: CDR1 DFQATT, CDR2 SNEGSKA (reference sequence). The CDR3 DNA reads as TGCAGTGCTCCCAAGGGCGGAGGGAACACTGAAGCTTTCTTT. Amino acids: CSAPKGGGNTEAFF.

This clonotype has just a few counts. The rearrangement joins TRBV20-1 to TRBJ2-7; D may correspond to TRBD1 or TRBD2 (6 bases each). The CDR3 runs to 15 residues. V was pared by 6 bases and J by 0 bases, with 18 bases between. The germline CDR1 and CDR2 sequences are DFQATT and SNEGSKA (reference sequence). CDR3 sequence reads: CSAKGGHGSSYEQYF. The CDR3, as DNA: TGCAGTGCCAAGGGGGGACACGGAAGCTCCTACGAGCAGTACTTC.

In its sample, this clonotype was seen many times. V and J are TRBV13 and TRBJ2-1, with D perhaps matching TRBD2 (5 bases). Germline V lookup: CDR1 PRHDT, CDR2 FYEKMQ (reference sequence). This CDR3 comprises 16 residues. V gave up 4 bases and J gave up 3 bases, with 16 bases separating them. CDR3 loop: CASSSAGREFYNEQFF. For the CDR3, the DNA is TGTGCCAGCAGCTCCGCGGGCCGGGAATTCTACAATGAGCAGTTCTTC.

A remark on this clonotype: Given a much more abundant clone one base away, this may be a read error. The rearrangement uses TRBV11-2 and TRBJ2-7; TRBD1 is a possible D gene (5 bases). V was pared by 6 bases and J by 4 bases, with 19 bases between. This CDR3 has 15 residues. The germline CDR1 and CDR2 sequences are SGHAT and FQNNGV. The CDR3 here is CASSSGWSPHYEQYF. Written as DNA, the CDR3 is TGTGCCAGCAGTTCAGGGTGGAGTCCCCATTACGAGCAGTACTTC.

This clonotype was seen many times. The V gene is TRBV11-2, the J gene TRBJ1-1; D unresolved. The CDR3 has 12 residues. V dropped 2 bases and J dropped 4 bases, with 5 bases sitting between them. Germline V lookup: CDR1 SGHAT, CDR2 FQNNGV. CDR3 region: CASSLIGTEAFF. The CDR3 DNA reads TGTGCCAGCAGCTTAATCGGCACTGAAGCTTTCTTT. Variable domain in full (rest from reference TRBV11-2 and TRBJ1-1): EAGVAQSPRYKIIEKRQSVAFWCNPISGHATLYWYQQILGQGPKLLIQFQNNGVVDDSQLPKDRFSAERLKGVDSTLKIQPAKLEDSAVYLCASSLIGTEAFFGQGTRLTVV.

This clonotype was found once. The rearrangement joins TRBV29-1 to TRBJ1-5, with D maybe TRBD1 (5 bases). Germline-derived CDR1 and CDR2 are SQVTM and ANQGSEA. The CDR3 loop spans 15 amino acids. Deletions cut 2 bases from V and 9 bases from J, with 20 bases between. The CDR3 loop is CSVEIGGTGEGPQHF. In DNA form, the CDR3 reads TGCAGCGTTGAAATTGGGGGGACGGGGGAAGGGCCCCAGCATTTT.

Regarding this clonotype: It may be a read error: a sequence one base away is much more abundant. This rearrangement joins TRBV2 to TRBJ1-6, with D maybe TRBD1 (5 bases). The CDR3 has 15 amino acids. Germline lookup yields CDR1 SNHLY and CDR2 FYNNEI. Trimming took 6 bases from V and 5 from J, leaving 14 bases between them. The CDR3 is CASRQDLRNNSPLHF. The CDR3 coding sequence is TGTGCCAGCAGACAGGACCTCCGTAATAATTCACCCCTCCACTTT.

Concerning this clonotype itself: Mismatch with germline at one junction end may stem from a read error. This sequence joins TRBV5-6 and TRBJ1-6, with 7 nucleotides matching TRBD1. CDR3 length: 15 amino acids. Germline CDR1 reads SGHDT; CDR2 reads YYEEEE. The CDR3 region is CANSRRDRVASPLHF. The CDR3, as DNA: TGTGCCAACAGCCGCCGGGACAGAGTCGCTTCACCCCTCCACTTT.

The J gene is TRBJ1-2, the V gene TRBV5-1; TRBD1 matches at 7 bases. This CDR3 contains 14 residues. V was clipped by 7 bases and J by 3 bases; unmatched bases: 9. CDR1 and CDR2 (germline): SGHRS, YFSETQ. The CDR3 DNA follows: TGCGCCAGCCACACCGGGACAGCCGACTATGGCTACACCTTC. Protein: CASHTGTADYGYTF. Full variable domain (rest looked up from reference TRBV5-1 and TRBJ1-2): KAGVTQTPRYLIKTRGQQVTLSCSPISGHRSVSWYQQTPGQGLQFLFEYFSETQRNKGNFPGRFSGRQFSNSRSEMNVSTLELGDSALYLCASHTGTADYGYTFGSGTRLTVV.

The V gene is TRBV20-1, the J gene TRBJ2-7; no clear D. Trimming took off 2 bases at V and 6 bases at J, with 8 bases between the two ends. CDR1 is DFQATT, CDR2 SNEGSKA, per germline (reference sequence). The CDR3 is made up of 11 amino acids. CDR3 coding DNA: TGCAGTGCTAGAAGGACCGTCGAGCAGTACTTC. It translates to CSARRTVEQYF.

This clonotype came up many times. This sequence joins TRBV20-1 and TRBJ1-1, with TRBD1 matching over 10 bases. The CDR3 is made up of 14 amino acids. Germline V CDR1 and CDR2: DFQATT, SNEGSKA (reference sequence). V lost 2 bases to trimming and J lost 1 base; unmatched junction nucleotides: 1. The CDR3 loop reads CSARRQGANTEAFF. The CDR3 DNA reads as TGCAGTGCTAGAAGACAGGGGGCGAACACTGAAGCTTTCTTT.

This clonotype was counted only a few times. This sequence joins TRBV21-1 and TRBJ1-1; the DNA was not compared with TRBD1, the D call given in the table. TRBV21-1 is noted as a pseudogene. CDR3 length: 12 amino acids. CDR3 sequence (DNA): TGCCAGGGCAGGGGGCCGTGGACTGAAGCTTTCTTT. This gives the protein CQGRGPWTEAFF.

This clonotype was detected only a few times. The chain uses TRBV30 and TRBJ1-1, with D unclear. Germline V CDR1 and CDR2: GTSNPN, SVGIG (reference sequence). The germline V and J ends were trimmed by 0 bases and 7 bases, with 9 bases remaining between them. CDR3 length equals 12 residues. The CDR3 reads CAWSVLPLEAFF. CDR3 DNA: TGTGCCTGGAGTGTACTACCCCTTGAAGCTTTCTTT.

This clonotype came up many times. The chain has TRBV3-1 and TRBJ2-3; 9 positions match TRBD2. CDR1 and CDR2 (germline): LGHDT, YNNKEL (reference sequence). V gave up 4 bases and J gave up 2 bases; unmatched junction bases: 1. This CDR3 comprises 14 residues. The DNA for the CDR3 is TGTGCCAGCAGCCCTAGCGGGACCACAGATACGCAGTATTTT. It codes for CASSPSGTTDTQYF.

This clonotype came up many times. The chain has TRBV28 and TRBJ2-7, with TRBD2 as a possible D gene (5 bases). CDR3 size: 16 residues. Trimming cost V 5 bases and J 1 base, with 18 bases left between them. The germline V gene encodes CDR1 MDHEN and CDR2 SYDVKM. CDR3 sequence reads: CASSIGPGWESYEQYF. CDR3 nucleotide sequence: TGTGCCAGCAGTATAGGACCGGGTTGGGAGTCCTACGAGCAGTACTTC.